A selection of T cell receptor beta chains follows, all from one sample in a study of vaccination effects on CD4 cells after COVID-19. No antigen has been assigned to these receptors. Generated by immunoSEQ multiplex PCR, the TCRdb table keeps only in-frame clones and is missing some. The sample shows roughly 35,000 clones, approximately 78% of them seen only once. This sample comprised CD4+ T cells from PBMCs cultured with HCoV-NL63 spike peptides, obtained before COVID-19 vaccination. These receptors were obtained from a human donor who had a prior SARS-CoV-2 infection. Both conserved end residues are part of each CDR3. D genes are given only for firm matches. Clone size is stated in some rows and not others, as once, few, many or a class when expanded.

D gene	CDR3 length	clone size	V gene	J gene	CDR3 protein	CDR3 DNA
TRBD2	14	-	TRBV6-4	TRBJ2-7	CASSEAGFCSEQYF	TGTGCCAGCAGTGAAGCGGGGTTCTGTAGCGAGCAGTACTTC
-	15	-	TRBV2	TRBJ2-1	CASREMGSQNNEQFF	TGTGCCAGCAGGGAAATGGGTTCACAAAACAATGAGCAGTTCTTC
TRBD2	14	-	TRBV7-2	TRBJ2-7	CASSLAREDYEQYF	TGTGCCAGCAGCTTAGCGCGGGAGGACTACGAGCAGTACTTC
TRBD1	15	-	TRBV19	TRBJ2-7	CASSISDRGRQEQYF	TGTGCCAGTAGTATTTCGGACAGGGGGCGACAGGAGCAGTACTTC
-	13	-	TRBV6-5	TRBJ2-6	CASRESGANVLTF	TGTGCCAGCAGGGAGTCTGGGGCCAACGTCCTGACTTTC
-	13	-	TRBV10-3	TRBJ1-1	CATHSWGVAEAFF	TGTGCCACGCACTCCTGGGGGGTAGCTGAAGCTTTCTTT
-	15	few	TRBV5-8	TRBJ2-7	CASSLPGITPYEQYF	TGTGCCAGCAGCTTACCCGGGATTACCCCCTACGAGCAGTACTTC
TRBD1	17	-	TRBV27	TRBJ2-2	CASSFGVGQGAVGELFF	TGTGCCAGCAGTTTCGGTGTGGGACAGGGGGCGGTCGGGGAGCTGTTTTTT
-	15	-	TRBV2	TRBJ1-6	CASSWNQGRNSPLHF	TGTGCCAGCAGCTGGAATCAGGGTCGAAATTCACCCCTCCACTTT
-	17	many	TRBV10-3	TRBJ1-1	CAISDNIQPRQSTEAFF	TGTGCCATCAGTGACAATATACAACCAAGACAGAGCACTGAAGCTTTCTTT
TRBD1	15	-	TRBV15	TRBJ2-7	CATSRRRDSPYEQYF	TGTGCCACCAGCAGACGCCGGGACAGTCCCTACGAGCAGTACTTC
TRBD2	15	-	TRBV6-5	TRBJ2-7	CASTLSGGALYEQYF	TGTGCCAGCACCCTGAGCGGGGGCGCGCTCTACGAGCAGTACTTC
TRBD1	15	-	TRBV28	TRBJ1-2	CASSPGQAIFYGYTF	TGTGCCAGCAGTCCCGGACAGGCGATATTCTATGGCTACACCTTC
TRBD2	16	-	TRBV2	TRBJ2-3	CASSRGLAGLTDTQYF	TGTGCCAGCAGTCGTGGACTAGCGGGACTCACAGATACGCAGTATTTT
-	13	-	TRBV7-7	TRBJ2-5	CASSPTSQETQYF	TGTGCTAGCAGTCCCACTAGCCAAGAGACCCAGTACTTC
-	15	few	TRBV5-6	TRBJ2-1	CASSSPGHSYNEQFF	TGTGCCAGCAGCTCTCCGGGACACTCCTACAATGAGCAGTTCTTC
-	17	-	TRBV24-1	TRBJ1-6	CATTILTESSYNSPLHF	TGTGCCACCACAATCCTGACAGAGAGCTCCTATAATTCACCCCTCCACTTT
TRBD1	15	-	TRBV19	TRBJ1-1	CASSVDRGRFTEAFF	TGTGCCAGTAGTGTCGACAGGGGGCGATTCACTGAAGCTTTCTTT
-	15	-	TRBV7-9	TRBJ1-6	CASSLAESSNSPLHF	TGTGCCAGCAGCTTAGCGGAGAGCTCCAATTCACCCCTCCACTTT
-	14	-	TRBV5-4	TRBJ2-5	CASSFSPGQETQYF	TGTGCCAGCAGCTTTTCCCCCGGACAAGAGACCCAGTACTTC
-	15	-	TRBV5-1	TRBJ2-2	CASSLAVGLAGELFF	TGCGCCAGCAGCTTGGCAGTAGGCCTGGCCGGGGAGCTGTTTTTT
-	13	-	TRBV7-2	TRBJ1-3	CASSLRGADTIYF	TGTGCCAGCAGCTTACGGGGAGCGGACACCATATATTTT
TRBD2	14	-	TRBV7-2	TRBJ2-1	CASSFIGGGTVQFF	TGTGCCAGCAGCTTCATCGGCGGGGGTACGGTGCAGTTCTTC
TRBD1	13	-	TRBV7-3	TRBJ1-2	CASSPGTGYGYTF	TGTGCCAGCAGCCCCGGGACAGGGTATGGCTACACCTTC
TRBD2	15	-	TRBV14	TRBJ2-1	CASSQALAGVGEQFF	TGTGCCAGCAGCCAAGCACTAGCGGGAGTCGGTGAGCAGTTCTTC
TRBD1	12	-	TRBV2	TRBJ2-7	CASRDRGYEQYF	TGTGCCAGTCGGGACAGGGGTTACGAGCAGTACTTC
-	13	-	TRBV18	TRBJ1-2	CASSPGRSYGYTF	TGTGCCAGCTCACCTGGCAGGTCCTATGGCTACACCTTC
-	16	once	TRBV11-3	TRBJ2-7	CASSPRDLAYTYEQYF	TGTGCCAGCAGCCCTCGGGACCTCGCCTACACCTACGAGCAGTACTTC
-	18	once	TRBV11-2	TRBJ2-2	CASSYKRTPLTNTGELFF	TGTGCCAGCAGCTACAAGCGGACACCCCTGACGAACACCGGGGAGCTGTTTTTT
-	14	-	TRBV3-1/TRBV3-2	TRBJ1-2	CASSQGRGDSGYTF	TGTGCCAGCAGCCAAGGAAGGGGGGATTCTGGCTACACCTTC
-	15	-	TRBV5-4	TRBJ1-1	CASSLSAASNTEAFF	TGTGCCAGCAGCTTGTCTGCAGCTTCGAACACTGAAGCTTTCTTT
TRBD1	15	-	TRBV28	TRBJ2-3	CASSLGQGGADTQYF	TGTGCCAGCAGCCTCGGACAGGGGGGCGCAGATACGCAGTATTTT
TRBD2	17	-	TRBV18	TRBJ2-1	CASSFTAGTSGHNEQFF	TGTGCCAGCTCATTCACCGCCGGGACTAGCGGGCACAATGAGCAGTTCTTC
TRBD1	15	-	TRBV4-1	TRBJ2-5	CASSHEQGVGETQYF	TGCGCCAGCAGCCACGAACAGGGGGTGGGGGAGACCCAGTACTTC
-	11	-	TRBV25-1	TRBJ1-1	CASSENTEAFF	TGTGCCAGCAGTGAAAACACTGAAGCTTTCTTT
-	14	few	TRBV4-3	TRBJ2-3	CTSSQASGRDTQYF	TGCACCAGCAGCCAAGCGTCAGGGAGGGATACGCAGTATTTT
TRBD2	15	-	TRBV7-2	TRBJ2-1	CASSSGLAGGGVLFF	TGTGCCAGCAGCTCGGGACTAGCGGGAGGGGGGGTATTGTTCTTC
-	14	few	TRBV27	TRBJ1-1	CASSLGTPNTEAFF	TGTGCCAGCAGCCTCGGGACACCCAACACTGAAGCTTTCTTT
TRBD2	16	few	TRBV9	TRBJ2-1	CASSVLAGAAYNEQFF	TGTGCCAGCAGCGTCCTAGCGGGAGCGGCCTACAATGAGCAGTTCTTC
-	11	-	TRBV20-1	TRBJ2-7	CSARGSAEQYF	TGCAGTGCTAGGGGGAGTGCCGAGCAGTACTTC
TRBD1	13	-	TRBV25-1	TRBJ2-7	CASHGTDHYEQYF	TGTGCCAGCCACGGGACAGACCACTACGAGCAGTACTTC
TRBD1	13	few	TRBV5-8	TRBJ1-2	CASSLVGQGRYTF	TGTGCCAGCAGCTTGGTCGGACAGGGCCGTTACACCTTC
TRBD1	16	-	TRBV20-1	TRBJ1-5	CSASRGGAFNNQPQHF	TGCAGTGCTAGTAGAGGGGGCGCTTTCAATAATCAGCCCCAGCATTTT